This TCR beta chain comes out of a study of chemoradiotherapy in HPV16-positive cancers. This table comes from immunoSEQ multiplex PCR, and its TCRdb copy is limited to in-frame clones, with some not included. Of 36,000 or so clones detected, about 80% appear once; the ten largest clones hold roughly 3.8%. The CDR3 has 14 amino acids. Trimming cost V 3 bases and J 12 bases; bases outside gene matches: 9. CDR1 and CDR2 (germline): LNHDA, SQIVND (reference sequence). The rearrangement uses TRBV19 and TRBJ1-2, with TRBD1 matching over 11 bases. This receptor was obtained from a human donor with HPV-associated anogenital cancer. The specimen comprised blood, sampled from a patient who underwent chemoradiotherapy. CDR3 sequence: CASSILAGQGGNTF. The CDR3 nucleotides are TGTGCCAGTAGTATTTTGGCGGGACAGGGGGGAAACACCTTC.